What follows are 18 T cell receptor beta chains derived from one specimen sequenced in a study of OX40 agonist ivuxolimab in advanced cancers. Profiled with immunoSEQ multiplex PCR; TCRdb holds only in-frame clones, not every one. The table records over 30,000 clones, around 90% of them present only once. Specimen: CD4+ or CD8+ T cells sorted from blood, collected in a trial of the OX40 agonist ivuxolimab. The source is an adult with an advanced solid tumor such as melanoma, head and neck, liver or kidney cancer.

The rearrangement joins TRBV29-1 to TRBJ1-2, with D hard to call. The CDR3 is 13 amino acids. Germline-derived CDR1 and CDR2 are SQVTM and ANQGSEA. Trimming left V 6 bases short and J 2 bases short, with 13 bases between. The CDR3 region has the DNA TGCAGCGTAAGCCTGACACGGAACTATGGCTACACCTTC. As protein: CSVSLTRNYGYTF.

A single count supports this clone. This chain uses TRBV7-2 with TRBJ2-3, with 7 nucleotides matching TRBD2. CDR1 and CDR2 (germline): SGHTA, FQGNSA. J lost 5 bases, V lost 6 bases, and 5 bases had no gene match. The CDR3 is 13 residues long. The CDR3 protein is CASRKGEGDTQYF. The CDR3 DNA follows: TGTGCCAGCAGGAAAGGGGAGGGAGATACGCAGTATTTT. Using reference TRBV7-2 and TRBJ2-3 for the parts outside the CDR3, the full variable domain is GAGVSQSPSNKVTEKGKDVELRCDPISGHTALYWYRQSLGQGLEFLIYFQGNSAPDKSGLPSDRFSAERTGGSVSTLTIQRTQQEDSAVYLCASRKGEGDTQYFGPGTRLTVL.

This clone appeared a few times. Other DNA variants within this sample encode the same CDR3. J is TRBJ2-7 and V is TRBV28; D may match TRBD1 or TRBD2 (5 bases each). The CDR3 has 12 residues. V dropped 6 bases and J dropped 2 bases, with 8 bases sitting between them. CDR1 is MDHEN and CDR2 is SYDVKM in the germline V gene. In DNA, the CDR3 is TGTGCCAGCAGCCCGGGACCCTACGAGCAGTACTTC. Translation gives CASSPGPYEQYF.

The chain links TRBV19 to TRBJ2-3; D call uncertain. The V and J ends lost 5 bases and 7 bases respectively, with 10 bases between them. The CDR3 runs 12 residues. Germline V gene sequence: CDR1 LNHDA, CDR2 SQIVND (reference sequence). DNA of the CDR3: TGTGCCAGTAGTCCCCCAGCCAATACGCAGTATTTT. It codes for CASSPPANTQYF.

The chain has TRBV18 and TRBJ2-1; D possibly uses TRBD1 or TRBD2 (5 bases each). V dropped 3 bases and J dropped 5 bases, with 17 bases sitting between them. The CDR3 is 16 amino acids. The germline V gene has CDR1 KGHSH and CDR2 LQKENI. This CDR3 is CASSPLDRGPNNEQFF. CDR3 bases: TGTGCCAGCTCACCCCTCGACAGAGGGCCCAACAATGAGCAGTTCTTC.

Only one count was recorded for this clone. This chain connects TRBV5-6 to TRBJ2-3, with 7 bases identical to TRBD1. V lost 4 bases and J lost 0; bases outside the gene matches: 2. The CDR3 is 14 residues long. The V gene's germline CDR1 is SGHDT and CDR2 YYEEEE. The CDR3 here is CASSLTGSTDTQYF. The CDR3 bases are TGTGCCAGCAGCCTGACAGGGAGCACAGATACGCAGTATTTT. The full variable domain, completed using reference TRBV5-6 and TRBJ2-3, is DAGVTQSPTHLIKTRGQQVTLRCSPKSGHDTVSWYQQALGQGPQFIFQYYEEEERQRGNFPDRFSGHQFPNYSSELNVNALLLGDSALYLCASSLTGSTDTQYFGPGTRLTVL.

This clone was seen only once. The chain employs TRBV18 and TRBJ1-4; TRBD1 matches at 8 bases. Germline V CDR1 and CDR2: KGHSH, LQKENI. This CDR3 is built from 15 residues. V trimming: 4 bases; J trimming: 3 bases; junction bases outside the gene matches: 4. The CDR3 protein is CASSHLTGANEKLFF. Here the CDR3 DNA reads TGTGCCAGCTCACACTTGACAGGGGCTAATGAAAAACTGTTTTTT.

The gene calls are TRBV2 and TRBJ1-2, with 8 nucleotides matching TRBD1. The CDR3 is made up of 13 amino acids. V lost 4 bases and J lost 7; bases outside the gene matches: 5. Germline assignment: CDR1 SNHLY and CDR2 FYNNEI. CDR3 region: CASSVQGAGGYTF. The DNA for the CDR3 is TGTGCCAGCAGTGTCCAGGGGGCTGGTGGCTACACCTTC.

The V gene is TRBV4-1, the J gene TRBJ1-4; D is perhaps TRBD1 (5 bases). Germline assignment: CDR1 MGHRA and CDR2 YSYEKL. This CDR3 spans 16 amino acids. V gave up 0 bases and J gave up 8 bases, with 16 bases separating them. CDR3 residues: CASSQDREPKGEKLFF. CDR3 DNA sequence: TGCGCCAGCAGCCAAGACAGGGAACCCAAAGGGGAAAAACTGTTTTTT.

The chain links TRBV6-1 to TRBJ2-2; D unclear. This CDR3 comprises 12 residues. The V gene's germline CDR1 is MNHNS and CDR2 SASEGT. Trimming stripped 6 bases from V and 3 bases from J, with 5 bases between. The CDR3 loop is CASRLHTGELFF. CDR3 nucleotides: TGTGCCAGCAGGCTGCACACCGGGGAGCTGTTTTTT.

This chain links TRBV11-2 with TRBJ2-1; D not resolved. Germline V lookup: CDR1 SGHAT, CDR2 FQNNGV. Trimming left V 5 bases short and J 8 bases short, with 22 bases between. CDR3 size: 16 residues. The CDR3, as DNA: TGTGCCAGCAGCGCGTCATCGACTTCTCTAAAGCATGAGCAGTTCTTC. This sequence encodes CASSASSTSLKHEQFF.

J is TRBJ2-5 and V is TRBV7-2; TRBD2 matches 12 bases. This CDR3 has 17 amino acids. The germline V gene has CDR1 SGHTA and CDR2 FQGNSA. With 5 bases clipped from V and 2 bases from J, the junction kept 9 bases outside the gene matches. The CDR3 sequence: CASSRLILAGGQETQYF. DNA of the CDR3: TGTGCCAGCAGCCGACTCATCCTAGCGGGGGGGCAAGAGACCCAGTACTTC. The full variable domain, in which reference TRBV7-2 and TRBJ2-5 provide the parts outside the CDR3, is GAGVSQSPSNKVTEKGKDVELRCDPISGHTALYWYRQSLGQGLEFLIYFQGNSAPDKSGLPSDRFSAERTGGSVSTLTIQRTQQEDSAVYLCASSRLILAGGQETQYFGPGTRLLVL.

This CDR3 reads CASSSGKGTDTQYF. The DNA of the CDR3 is TGTGCCAGTAGCTCAGGGAAGGGCACAGATACGCAGTATTTT. The chain combines TRBV19 with TRBJ2-3; D perhaps matches TRBD1 (5 bases). The CDR3 is made up of 14 amino acids. Germline V lookup: CDR1 LNHDA, CDR2 SQIVND (reference sequence). Trimming removed 6 bases from V and 1 base from J, with 11 bases in between. Full variable domain (remainder filled in from reference TRBV19 and TRBJ2-3): DGGITQSPKYLFRKEGQNVTLSCEQNLNHDAMYWYRQDPGQGLRLIYYSQIVNDFQKGDIAEGYSVSREKKESFPLTVTSAQKNPTAFYLCASSSGKGTDTQYFGPGTRLTVL.

V usage is TRBV7-2 and J usage is TRBJ2-1; perhaps D is TRBD1 or TRBD2 (6 bases each). Trimming pared 3 bases from V and 7 bases from J, leaving 16 bases between. This CDR3 has 15 amino acids. Germline V gene sequence: CDR1 SGHTA, CDR2 FQGNSA. CDR3 protein: CASSFLGGPGNEQFF. CDR3 DNA: TGTGCCAGCAGCTTCTTGGGGGGCCCAGGGAATGAGCAGTTCTTC. The full variable domain, rest sourced from reference TRBV7-2 and TRBJ2-1, is GAGVSQSPSNKVTEKGKDVELRCDPISGHTALYWYRQSLGQGLEFLIYFQGNSAPDKSGLPSDRFSAERTGGSVSTLTIQRTQQEDSAVYLCASSFLGGPGNEQFFGPGTRLTVL.

The chain has TRBV5-6 and TRBJ1-2; D unresolved. Between the trimmed V and J ends, which lost 1 base and 7 bases, there was a span of 14 bases. This CDR3 is built from 14 residues. Per germline, CDR1 SGHDT and CDR2 YYEEEE. In DNA, the CDR3 is TGTGCCAGCAGCTTGAGTTCGGTCATGAGTGGCTACACCTTC. This codes for CASSLSSVMSGYTF.

The CDR3 DNA reads TGTGCCAGTAATCGGGGGGGCACAGATACGCAGTATTTT. Encoded protein: CASNRGGTDTQYF. The gene calls are TRBV2 and TRBJ2-3; 7 bases are shared with TRBD2. Germline loops: CDR1 SNHLY, CDR2 FYNNEI. This CDR3 spans 13 amino acids. After removal of 9 bases from V and 1 base from J, the junction contained 4 bases not matched to a gene.

This chain connects TRBV4-1 to TRBJ2-3; possible D gene TRBD2, 6 bases. The V end was cut by 4 bases, the J end by 9 bases, with 17 bases between. The germline CDR1 and CDR2 sequences are MGHRA and YSYEKL. CDR3 length: 14 amino acids. As DNA, the CDR3 is TGCGCCAGCAGCCCGTCGGTCGTGGGGAGGACGCAGTATTTT. This sequence encodes CASSPSVVGRTQYF.

This chain joins TRBV15 and TRBJ2-4; D possibly corresponds to TRBD2 (5 bases). The V end was cut by 4 bases, the J end by 2 bases, with 12 bases between. The CDR3 has 15 residues. Germline lookup yields CDR1 LNHNV and CDR2 YYDKDF (reference sequence). DNA for the CDR3: TGTGCCACCAGCATCACTAGTACGTCCAAAAACATTCAGTACTTC. Translating gives CATSITSTSKNIQYF.